The 15 T cell receptor beta chains in this list originate from one sample, sequenced in a study of a mutant IDH1 vaccine in newly diagnosed glioma. The time point is: week 11, during vaccination. The investigators gave 300 ug of mutant IDH1 20-mer peptide in each vaccine dose, together with topical imiquimod. Sequencing used immunoSEQ multiplex PCR; TCRdb keeps in-frame clones, though not all of them. The sample holds about 36,000 clones, around 80% seen once. These receptors lack a known antigen. This specimen consisted of peripheral blood mononuclear cells (PBMCs), obtained from a glioma patient whose treatment included an IDH1 peptide vaccine. These receptor sequences come from a woman in her twenties or thirties with glioma. Some clones in this sample may be carry-over from other donors' samples.

This rearrangement joins TRBV30 to TRBJ2-3, with 12 positions matching TRBD2. The J segment lost 5 bases and the V segment lost 2 bases, leaving 2 bases of the junction unmatched. The V gene's germline CDR1 is GTSNPN and CDR2 SVGIG (reference sequence). This CDR3 spans 14 amino acids. The CDR3 protein is CAWSKGLAGDTQYF. The CDR3 coding sequence is TGTGCCTGGAGTAAGGGACTAGCGGGAGATACGCAGTATTTT.

This clone was found once. The rearrangement uses TRBV14 and TRBJ1-2; D unresolved. Trimming stripped 4 bases from V and 6 bases from J, with 12 bases between. The CDR3 is 13 amino acids. Per the germline V gene, CDR1 is SGHDN and CDR2 is FVKESK. The CDR3 sequence: CASSLSPRNGYTF. The CDR3 nucleotides read TGTGCCAGCAGCCTTTCGCCTCGGAATGGCTACACCTTC.

Note on this clone: An end of the junction differs from the germline gene, which may be a read error. The chain links TRBV6-1 to TRBJ2-7; 10 bases align to TRBD2. CDR1 is MNHNS and CDR2 is SASEGT in the germline V gene. The CDR3 contains 16 residues. DNA for the CDR3: TGTGCCAGCAGTGCCGGACTAGCGGTCGGCTCCCACGAGCAGTACTTC. It encodes CASSAGLAVGSHEQYF.

J is TRBJ2-7 and V is TRBV9; no clear D gene. V lost 0 bases and J 5 bases, leaving 6 bases between the germline ends. This CDR3 region has 12 residues. CDR1 and CDR2 from the germline V gene are SGDLS and YYNGEE. CDR3 DNA: TGTGCCAGCAGCGTAGGGTCCCACGAGCAGTACTTC. Protein product: CASSVGSHEQYF.

The V gene is TRBV5-1, the J gene TRBJ2-3; no clear D. V lost 0 bases and J 1 base, leaving 6 bases between the germline ends. This CDR3 region has 14 residues. In germline, CDR1 is SGHRS, CDR2 YFSETQ. The CDR3 nucleotides are TGCGCCAGCAGCTTGGAAGCCGGCACAGATACGCAGTATTTT. Its protein product is CASSLEAGTDTQYF.

V gene TRBV7-9 combines with J gene TRBJ1-2; D might be TRBD1 (5 bases). The ends were cut back, 3 bases at V and 3 bases at J, with 17 bases in the middle. This CDR3 region has 16 residues. CDR1 and CDR2 from the germline V gene are SEHNR and FQNEAQ (reference sequence). The CDR3, as DNA: TGTGCCAGCAGCTTCGATTCTACCGGGACGGACTATGGCTACACCTTC. Its translation: CASSFDSTGTDYGYTF.

The chain uses TRBV5-1 and TRBJ2-1, with D possibly matching TRBD2 (6 bases). The V gene lost 2 bases and the J gene lost 6 bases, with 18 bases spanning the gap. CDR3 length: 16 residues. Germline CDR1 reads SGHRS; CDR2 reads YFSETQ. The CDR3 nucleotides are TGCGCCAGCAGCTTAACGGGAGCTTTCGCGTTCAATGAGCAGTTCTTC. It yields the protein CASSLTGAFAFNEQFF. Drawing the rest from reference TRBV5-1 and TRBJ2-1, the complete variable domain is KAGVTQTPRYLIKTRGQQVTLSCSPISGHRSVSWYQQTPGQGLQFLFEYFSETQRNKGNFPGRFSGRQFSNSRSEMNVSTLELGDSALYLCASSLTGAFAFNEQFFGPGTRLTVL.

Only a few counts were recorded for this clone. The rearrangement uses TRBV7-2 and TRBJ2-7; TRBD2 matches at 13 bases. V gave up 4 bases and J gave up 7 bases; unmatched junction bases: 7. The germline gives CDR1 SGHTA, CDR2 FQGNSA. The CDR3 has 15 residues. The CDR3 nucleotides read TGTGCCAGCAGCTCAGGACTAGCGGGAGCCTGGGAGCAGTACTTC. Encoded protein: CASSSGLAGAWEQYF.

V and J are TRBV10-2 and TRBJ2-7; TRBD2 matches 9 bases. V was pared by 6 bases and J by 5 bases, with 11 bases of the junction left unmatched. CDR3 length equals 15 residues. Germline V gene sequence: CDR1 WSHSY, CDR2 SAAADI. CDR3 nucleotide sequence: TGCGCCAGCAGCCTCCTGCGGGAGGGGTCCCACGAGCAGTACTTC. Its protein is CASSLLREGSHEQYF.

The J gene is TRBJ1-3, the V gene TRBV10-3, with a tentative D call TRBD1 (5 bases). With 8 bases removed from V and 2 bases from J, the gap between germline ends came to 10 bases. Germline V CDR1 and CDR2: ENHRY, SYGVKD. CDR3 length equals 13 residues. The CDR3 DNA reads TGTGCCATCCAGCGGGGGGCTGGAAACACCATATATTTT. Its translation is CAIQRGAGNTIYF.

This sequence joins TRBV6-6 and TRBJ2-1; D unclear. CDR1 MNHNY and CDR2 SVGAGI come from the germline V gene (reference sequence). The V gene lost 4 bases and the J gene lost 12 bases, with 13 bases spanning the gap. The CDR3 totals 12 residues. The CDR3, as DNA: TGTGCCAGCAGTTCCCGGTCGATTGGGCAGTTCTTC. This sequence encodes CASSSRSIGQFF.

The chain is built from TRBV5-4 and TRBJ1-1; D is uncertain. The germline CDR1 and CDR2 sequences are SGHNT and YYREEE (reference sequence). V shed 5 bases and J shed 1 base, with 12 bases lying between them. The CDR3 totals 14 residues. DNA for the CDR3: TGTGCCAGCAGACTCTTCAACTGGAACACTGAAGCTTTCTTT. Translated: CASRLFNWNTEAFF.

The chain links TRBV6-1 to TRBJ2-1; D unresolved. Deletions cut 8 bases from V and 1 base from J, with 3 bases between. CDR3 length: 11 amino acids. The V gene's germline CDR1 is MNHNS and CDR2 SASEGT. The CDR3 sequence: CASLSYNEQFF. The CDR3 bases are TGTGCCAGCCTGTCCTACAATGAGCAGTTCTTC.

This clone has just one count. The chain joins TRBV6-5 to TRBJ1-1; a possible D gene is TRBD1 (5 bases). Germline CDR1 MNHEY, CDR2 SVGAGI. The length of the CDR3 is 13 residues. Trimming took off 10 bases at V and 1 base at J, with 13 bases between the two ends. CDR3 coding DNA: TGTGCCACCTGGGGGGGGAGGAACACTGAAGCTTTCTTT. Its translation is CATWGGRNTEAFF.

This sequence joins TRBV18 and TRBJ1-1, with 8 positions matching TRBD1. The ends lost 3 bases at V and 5 bases at J; junction bases unmatched: 8. This CDR3 contains 15 residues. The germline V gene encodes CDR1 KGHSH and CDR2 LQKENI. In DNA form, the CDR3 reads TGTGCCAGCTCACCGGAGGACAGGGTTCGAACTGAAGCTTTCTTT. This gives the protein CASSPEDRVRTEAFF.